Following are 17 T cell receptor beta chains from one sample sequenced in a study of Tregs in tolerant kidney transplant recipients. Assay: immunoSEQ multiplex PCR; the TCRdb copy retains only in-frame clones and omits some. The sample has tens of thousands of clones, 84% seen once. Sequenced material: CD4+ T cells from blood. The source is a human donor in good health.

The chain couples TRBV29-1 to TRBJ1-2; perhaps TRBD1 as D (6 bases). The CDR3 totals 13 residues. Per germline, CDR1 SQVTM and CDR2 ANQGSEA. Trimming removed 6 bases from V and 2 bases from J, with 13 bases in between. CDR3 sequence reads: CSVMTGPNYGYTF. In nucleotides, the CDR3 is TGCAGCGTCATGACAGGCCCGAACTATGGCTACACCTTC.

CDR3 in amino acids: CASKREGGELFF. CDR3 in DNA: TGTGCCAGCAAACGGGAGGGCGGGGAGCTGTTTTTT. This sequence joins TRBV13 and TRBJ2-2; 8 bases map to TRBD2. V shed 7 bases, J shed 7 bases, and the junction held 2 bases outside the gene matches. The CDR3 has 12 amino acids. From germline, CDR1 is PRHDT and CDR2 FYEKMQ (reference sequence).

The J gene is TRBJ2-3, the V gene TRBV4-2; 8 bases agree with TRBD2. The germline CDR1 and CDR2 sequences are LGHNA and YNFKEQ. The CDR3 totals 16 residues. V was pared by 4 bases and J by 2 bases, with 8 bases of the junction left unmatched. In DNA form, the CDR3 reads TGTGCCAGCAGCCCACCTAGCGGGTCAGACACAGATACGCAGTATTTT. Its protein is CASSPPSGSDTDTQYF.

The table lists this clone with a few counts. The J gene is TRBJ2-7, the V gene TRBV18, with a possible D match to TRBD2 (8 bases). Germline V CDR1 and CDR2: KGHSH, LQKENI. Trimming took 2 bases from V and 2 from J, leaving 25 bases between them. CDR3 length: 19 residues. CDR3 residues: CASSPSRGTDRAGAYEQYF. CDR3 coding DNA: TGTGCCAGCTCACCAAGCCGAGGGACAGACCGAGCGGGGGCCTACGAGCAGTACTTC.

There are a few counts of this clone. Other nucleotide sequences in the sample specify the same CDR3. The chain uses TRBV6-1 and TRBJ2-2; TRBD2 agrees at 7 bases. Germline CDR1 is MNHNS and CDR2 is SASEGT. V gave up 7 bases and J gave up 1 base; unmatched junction bases: 6. CDR3 length equals 15 residues. CDR3 DNA: TGTGCCAGCAAGCTAGCTAGCGGGAACACCGGGGAGCTGTTTTTT. It is translated as CASKLASGNTGELFF.

This chain joins TRBV30 and TRBJ2-3, with D uncertain. V lost 2 bases to trimming and J lost 0 bases, with 15 bases between them. The germline CDR1 and CDR2 sequences are GTSNPN and SVGIG (reference sequence). The length of the CDR3 is 16 residues. The CDR3 sequence: CAWSLSSASSTDTQYF. CDR3 nucleotides: TGTGCCTGGAGTCTTAGCAGCGCATCTAGCACAGATACGCAGTATTTT. The full variable domain, in which reference TRBV30 and TRBJ2-3 provide the parts outside the CDR3, is SQTIHQWPATLVQPVGSPLSLECTVEGTSNPNLYWYRQAAGRGLQLLFYSVGIGQISSEVPQNLSASRPQDRQFILSSKKLLLSDSGFYLCAWSLSSASSTDTQYFGPGTRLTVL.

This chain connects TRBV5-8 to TRBJ1-2; D remains ambiguous. The CDR3 sequence is 12 residues long. Trimming pared 0 bases from V and 2 bases from J, leaving 2 bases between. CDR1 is SGHTS, CDR2 YDEGEE, per germline. Here the CDR3 reads CASSLGNYGYTF. As DNA, the CDR3 is TGTGCCAGCAGCTTGGGCAACTATGGCTACACCTTC.

The CDR3 DNA follows: TGTGCCGGACGCCCGGGACAGGGGGCGTCCGGGGAGCTGTTTTTT. It translates to CAGRPGQGASGELFF. The chain joins TRBV7-9 to TRBJ2-2; the match to TRBD1 covers 12 bases. Per the germline V gene, CDR1 is SEHNR and CDR2 is FQNEAQ (reference sequence). The ends lost 11 bases at V and 6 bases at J; junction bases unmatched: 10. This CDR3 contains 15 residues.

V is TRBV4-1 and J is TRBJ2-5; 10 nucleotides agree with TRBD2. With V trimmed by 5 bases and J by 5 bases, 5 bases remained unmatched. CDR1 and CDR2 (germline): MGHRA, YSYEKL. The CDR3 extends over 14 amino acids. CDR3 bases: TGCGCCAGCAGCAAAGCGGGGGGGCATGAGACCCAGTACTTC. Translating it yields CASSKAGGHETQYF.

This clone was seen only a few times. The gene calls are TRBV6-5 and TRBJ2-7; D tentatively fits TRBD1 or TRBD2 (5 bases each). The CDR3 is 15 residues long. Trimming stripped 6 bases from V and 2 bases from J, with 17 bases between. The germline V gene encodes CDR1 MNHEY and CDR2 SVGAGI. The CDR3 nucleotides read TGTGCCAGCAGCCGAACCGGGACGGCGGCCTACGAGCAGTACTTC. It yields the protein CASSRTGTAAYEQYF.

The chain carries TRBV30 and TRBJ2-5, with 7 bases matching TRBD2. The CDR3 totals 10 residues. V shed 5 bases and J 11 bases; nucleotides not matched to a gene: 5. The germline gives CDR1 GTSNPN, CDR2 SVGIG (reference sequence). CDR3 sequence (DNA): TGTGCCTGGGGAGCGGGAATTCAGTACTTC. Translated, it gives CAWGAGIQYF.

The chain joins TRBV7-2 to TRBJ2-7, with 9 bases aligning to TRBD2. The CDR3 contains 13 residues. V shed 5 bases, J shed 5 bases, and the junction held 4 bases outside the gene matches. CDR1 SGHTA and CDR2 FQGNSA come from the germline V gene. Written as DNA, the CDR3 is TGTGCCAGCAGCCGCCGGACTAGCGACGAGCAGTACTTC. Amino acid sequence: CASSRRTSDEQYF.

This rearrangement joins TRBV5-1 to TRBJ2-7; D is possibly TRBD1 or TRBD2 (6 bases each). The CDR3 sequence is 16 residues long. The V end lost 4 bases, the J end lost 6 bases, and 23 bases lay between the germline ends. The germline V gene has CDR1 SGHRS and CDR2 YFSETQ. The chain's CDR3 is CASSKTGADILGEQYF. The CDR3 coding sequence is TGCGCCAGCAGCAAGACGGGGGCGGACATCTTAGGCGAGCAGTACTTC.

The rearrangement links TRBV2 to TRBJ2-3; D perhaps matches TRBD1 (5 bases). Germline V CDR1 and CDR2: SNHLY, FYNNEI. Trimming stripped 8 bases from V and 8 bases from J, with 11 bases between. There are 11 residues in the CDR3. CDR3 in DNA: TGTGCCAGCTTCAGTAGGGGTACGCAGTATTTT. Translating it yields CASFSRGTQYF.

V and J are TRBV18 and TRBJ2-7; D is undetermined. CDR1 and CDR2 (germline): KGHSH, LQKENI. The CDR3 totals 15 residues. Trimming removed 0 bases from V and 6 bases from J, with 15 bases in between. CDR3 nucleotides: TGTGCCAGCTCACCACCGGTAGGGAAATTCGGCGAGCAGTACTTC. Amino acids: CASSPPVGKFGEQYF.

This chain joins TRBV15 and TRBJ2-5; no definite D call. Germline loops: CDR1 LNHNV, CDR2 YYDKDF (reference sequence). CDR3 length: 14 residues. V lost 1 base, J lost 7 bases, and 13 bases lay in between. The CDR3 sequence: CATSRGALERTQYF. In nucleotides, the CDR3 is TGTGCCACCAGCAGAGGGGCCCTGGAGCGGACCCAGTACTTC. Full variable domain (remainder filled in from reference TRBV15 and TRBJ2-5): DAMVIQNPRYQVTQFGKPVTLSCSQTLNHNVMYWYQQKSSQAPKLLFHYYDKDFNNEADTPDNFQSRRPNTSFCFLDIRSPGLGDTAMYLCATSRGALERTQYFGPGTRLLVL.

The genes are TRBV6-1 and TRBJ2-2; D uncertain. The CDR3 runs to 11 residues. Between the trimmed V and J ends, which lost 8 bases and 7 bases, there was a span of 8 bases. Per the germline V gene, CDR1 is MNHNS and CDR2 is SASEGT. CDR3 nucleotide sequence: TGTGCCAGCTTTTTGATCGGGGAGCTGTTTTTT. This translates into CASFLIGELFF.